The 17 T cell receptor beta chains in this list originate from one sample, sequenced in a study of CD8 T cells in Susac syndrome. Reverse transcription used about 0.45 to 1 ug RNA and random hexamers. Each CDR3 protein gets one entry after TCRdb re-called the immunoSEQ multiplex PCR reads with MiXCR. The profile shows hundreds of thousands of distinct CDR3 sequences, 70% to 90% of them singletons. The sample comprised CD8+ T cells from PBMCs. The receptors come from a human donor with multiple sclerosis.

CDR3 nucleotide sequence: TGTGCCAGCAGCTTAATCCGGGAGGCGGGCACAGATACGCAGTATTTT. Its protein product is CASSLIREAGTDTQYF. V usage is TRBV13 and J usage is TRBJ2-3, with 7 positions matching TRBD2. CDR1 and CDR2 (germline): PRHDT, FYEKMQ (reference sequence). The CDR3 extends over 16 amino acids. V gave up 2 bases and J gave up 1 base; unmatched junction bases: 6.

The rearrangement joins TRBV29-1 to TRBJ2-1, with D possibly called TRBD1 or TRBD2 (5 bases each). This CDR3 spans 13 amino acids. The V end lost 3 bases, the J end lost 2 bases, and 8 bases lay between the germline ends. The germline V gene encodes CDR1 SQVTM and CDR2 ANQGSEA. CDR3 DNA sequence: TGCAGCGTTGAGAGGGGAGCCTACAATGAGCAGTTCTTC. It is translated as CSVERGAYNEQFF.

This chain uses TRBV20-1 with TRBJ2-7, with a possible D match to TRBD1 (6 bases). The CDR3 is 16 residues long. The V end lost 0 bases, the J end lost 2 bases, and 17 bases lay between the germline ends. Germline CDR1 reads DFQATT; CDR2 reads SNEGSKA (reference sequence). DNA for the CDR3: TGCAGTGCTAGAGACCTTCTGGGGGCCACTCCCTACGAGCAGTACTTC. Protein product: CSARDLLGATPYEQYF.

The chain links TRBV10-3 to TRBJ1-5; tentatively, D is TRBD1 (5 bases). The CDR3 length is 16 residues. From germline, CDR1 is ENHRY and CDR2 SYGVKD. With 0 bases removed from V and 3 bases from J, the gap between germline ends came to 12 bases. The CDR3 DNA reads as TGTGCCATCAGTGAGTCCGGGACCTTATTCAATCAGCCCCAGCATTTT. It translates to CAISESGTLFNQPQHF.

The chain uses TRBV6-1 and TRBJ2-2; TRBD2 aligns across 11 bases. CDR1 and CDR2 from the germline V gene are MNHNS and SASEGT. This CDR3 is 17 amino acids long. V lost 3 bases to trimming and J lost 8 bases; unmatched junction nucleotides: 11. The CDR3 sequence: CASSEWGLAVPTGELFF. In DNA form, the CDR3 reads TGTGCCAGCAGTGAGTGGGGACTAGCGGTTCCTACTGGGGAGCTGTTTTTT.

The rearrangement links TRBV7-9 to TRBJ1-1; 9 bases are shared with TRBD1. J lost 5 bases, V lost 6 bases, and 13 bases had no gene match. The length of the CDR3 is 16 residues. The V gene's germline CDR1 is SEHNR and CDR2 FQNEAQ (reference sequence). CDR3 coding DNA: TGTGCCAGCAGTCAAATTACAGGGGGCGCGACGACTGAAGCTTTCTTT. This codes for CASSQITGGATTEAFF.

This rearrangement joins TRBV27 to TRBJ1-1; TRBD1 matches at 9 bases. The CDR3 is 14 amino acids. Germline lookup yields CDR1 MNHEY and CDR2 SMNVEV (reference sequence). The J segment lost 2 bases and the V segment lost 7 bases, leaving 5 bases of the junction unmatched. The CDR3 bases are TGTGCCAGCAAACACAGGGGGCTAAACACTGAAGCTTTCTTT. Its protein product is CASKHRGLNTEAFF.

The chain couples TRBV14 to TRBJ2-4; perhaps TRBD2 as D (6 bases). This CDR3 has 16 amino acids. CDR1 and CDR2 from the germline V gene are SGHDN and FVKESK. The germline V and J ends were trimmed by 3 bases and 0 bases, with 12 bases remaining between them. This CDR3 reads CASSQTDYVAKNIQYF. CDR3 in DNA: TGTGCCAGCAGCCAGACGGACTATGTAGCCAAAAACATTCAGTACTTC.

V and J are TRBV6-4 and TRBJ2-1; D is tentatively TRBD1 or TRBD2 (5 bases each). CDR3 length equals 13 residues. From germline, CDR1 is MRHNA and CDR2 SNTAGT. V gave up 4 bases and J gave up 4 bases, with 8 bases separating them. The CDR3 DNA sequence: TGTGCCAGCAGTGGGGACGGATACAATGAGCAGTTCTTC. Its protein product is CASSGDGYNEQFF.

The gene calls are TRBV7-6 and TRBJ1-2; a weak D match, TRBD1 (5 bases). V was shortened by 0 bases and J by 3 bases, with 29 bases between the two germline ends. CDR1 SGHVS and CDR2 FNYEAQ come from the germline V gene. The CDR3 is 21 amino acids. The CDR3 DNA is TGTGCCAGCAGCTTAGCTGTCTCAGGGAAGGGAGATGGGGGAGATGACTATGGCTACACCTTC. Translating gives CASSLAVSGKGDGGDDYGYTF.

In DNA form, the CDR3 reads TGTGCCAGCAGTTTTGGGCCTGTGGGGATTCACCCAGAGACCCAGTACTTC. Amino acids: CASSFGPVGIHPETQYF. This chain connects TRBV27 to TRBJ2-5; D not resolved. Germline V gene lookup returns CDR1 MNHEY and CDR2 SMNVEV (reference sequence). Trimming removed 3 bases at V and 4 bases at J, with 21 bases between. This CDR3 is built from 17 residues.

The V and J genes are TRBV9 and TRBJ1-4; D ambiguous. Trimming removed 0 bases from V and 4 bases from J, with 7 bases in between. CDR1 is SGDLS and CDR2 is YYNGEE in the germline V gene. The CDR3 spans 14 residues. CDR3 residues: CASSVAGVNEKLFF. The CDR3 DNA reads TGTGCCAGCAGCGTAGCAGGAGTTAATGAAAAACTGTTTTTT.

The chain uses TRBV2 and TRBJ2-7; no definite D call. V lost 11 bases to trimming and J lost 0 bases, with 11 bases between them. Looked up from germline, CDR1 is SNHLY and CDR2 is FYNNEI. The CDR3 is 12 amino acids. The CDR3 loop is CAFGRNSYEQYF. The CDR3 DNA follows: TGTGCCTTCGGCAGGAACTCCTACGAGCAGTACTTC.

This clonotype appeared a few times. This chain's CDR3 is CASTYAGGSLEQYF. The CDR3 nucleotides read TGTGCCAGCACCTATGCTGGGGGTTCCCTCGAGCAGTACTTC. The gene calls are TRBV27 and TRBJ2-7; D tentatively fits TRBD1 or TRBD2 (5 bases each). CDR1 and CDR2 (germline): MNHEY, SMNVEV (reference sequence). Between the trimmed V and J ends, which lost 7 bases and 6 bases, there was a span of 19 bases. This CDR3 has 14 amino acids.

This rearrangement joins TRBV30 to TRBJ1-4; 11 bases align to TRBD1. The germline CDR1 and CDR2 sequences are GTSNPN and SVGIG (reference sequence). This CDR3 is built from 16 residues. V lost 0 bases to trimming and J lost 2 bases; unmatched junction nucleotides: 2. The CDR3 DNA follows: TGTGCCTGGAGTGTGGACAGGGGGCGGACTAATGAAAAACTGTTTTTT. Translation gives CAWSVDRGRTNEKLFF.

The rearrangement uses TRBV27 and TRBJ1-5; TRBD1 is a possible D gene (6 bases). The CDR3 is 14 residues long. V dropped 3 bases and J dropped 4 bases, with 10 bases sitting between them. Germline CDR1 reads MNHEY; CDR2 reads SMNVEV (reference sequence). The CDR3 sequence is CASSFPGQNQPQHF. The CDR3 region has the DNA TGTGCCAGCAGTTTCCCCGGACAGAATCAGCCCCAGCATTTT.

The chain joins TRBV3-1 to TRBJ2-1, with D uncertain. The V end lost 0 bases, the J end lost 7 bases, and 7 bases lay between the germline ends. The CDR3 contains 13 residues. The germline V gene encodes CDR1 LGHDT and CDR2 YNNKEL (reference sequence). The CDR3 bases are TGTGCCAGCAGCCAAGATCAGGAGAATGAGCAGTTCTTC. It is translated as CASSQDQENEQFF.